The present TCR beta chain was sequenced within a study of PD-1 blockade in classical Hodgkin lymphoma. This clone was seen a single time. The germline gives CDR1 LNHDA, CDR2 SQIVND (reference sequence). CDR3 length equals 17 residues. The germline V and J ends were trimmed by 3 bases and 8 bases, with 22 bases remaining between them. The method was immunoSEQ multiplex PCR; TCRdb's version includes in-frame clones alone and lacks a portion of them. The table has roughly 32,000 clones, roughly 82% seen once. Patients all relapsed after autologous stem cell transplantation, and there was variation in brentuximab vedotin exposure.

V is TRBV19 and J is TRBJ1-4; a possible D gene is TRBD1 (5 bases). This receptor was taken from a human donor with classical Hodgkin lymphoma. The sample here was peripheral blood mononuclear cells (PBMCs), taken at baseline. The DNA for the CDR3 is TGTGCCAGTAGTATTGGGGCGTGGGGACTTCTGCGGGAAAAACTGTTTTTT. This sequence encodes CASSIGAWGLLREKLFF.